A single sample is the source of the 5 T cell receptor beta chains below, sequenced in a study of shared clonotypes between healthy human individuals. The assay was immunoSEQ multiplex PCR, and TCRdb's table has in-frame clones only and misses some. The sample yields some 550,000 clones, 95% to 98% seen once. Source material: naive CD4+ T cells sorted from blood. Subset described: CD45RA+ positively selected. These receptors were taken from a woman aged 25 to 39 in good health.

The genes are TRBV10-3 and TRBJ1-1, with D possibly being TRBD1 (5 bases). This CDR3 region has 13 residues. The V end lost 6 bases, the J end lost 2 bases, and 10 bases lay between the germline ends. Looked up from germline, CDR1 is ENHRY and CDR2 is SYGVKD. The DNA of the CDR3 is TGTGCCATCAGCCTCCGGGACAACACTGAAGCTTTCTTT. Amino acid sequence: CAISLRDNTEAFF.

The gene calls are TRBV10-3 and TRBJ1-1; D not resolved. With 6 bases removed from V and 0 bases from J, the gap between germline ends came to 11 bases. Per the germline V gene, CDR1 is ENHRY and CDR2 is SYGVKD. This CDR3 is 14 amino acids long. This CDR3 reads CAIRPENLNTEAFF. Here the CDR3 DNA reads TGTGCCATCAGGCCTGAAAACTTGAACACTGAAGCTTTCTTT.

CDR3 bases: TGTGCCAGCACTAGCGGGATCCCAGATACGCAGTATTTT. Its protein product is CASTSGIPDTQYF. The chain has TRBV2 and TRBJ2-3; 9 bases line up with TRBD2. From germline, CDR1 is SNHLY and CDR2 FYNNEI. The CDR3 loop spans 13 amino acids. The trim removed 7 bases at V and 4 bases at J, leaving 3 bases unmatched.

This clone was seen a few times. The chain is built from TRBV5-4 and TRBJ2-2; TRBD2 agrees at 9 bases. With 7 bases clipped from V and 2 bases from J, the junction kept 6 bases outside the gene matches. The CDR3 loop spans 15 amino acids. Germline CDR1 and CDR2: SGHNT and YYREEE (reference sequence). The CDR3: CASGRLADNTGELFF. In nucleotides, the CDR3 is TGTGCCAGCGGTCGACTAGCGGATAACACCGGGGAGCTGTTTTTT. Combining the CDR3 with reference TRBV5-4 and TRBJ2-2 gives the whole variable domain ETGVTQSPTHLIKTRGQQVTLRCSSQSGHNTVSWYQQALGQGPQFIFQYYREEENGRGNFPPRFSGLQFPNYSSELNVNALELDDSALYLCASGRLADNTGELFFGEGSRLTVL.

This rearrangement joins TRBV5-4 to TRBJ1-5; tentatively, D is TRBD1 (6 bases). The CDR3 totals 15 residues. The germline V gene encodes CDR1 SGHNT and CDR2 YYREEE (reference sequence). Trimming stripped 0 bases from V and 3 bases from J, with 10 bases between. CDR3 sequence: CASSLGPGDNQPQHF. The CDR3 DNA reads TGTGCCAGCAGCTTGGGACCAGGGGACAATCAGCCCCAGCATTTT.